A selection of T cell receptor beta chains follows, all from one sample in a study of blood T cell repertoires in COVID-19. Some clones are missing from TCRdb's copy, which holds only in-frame ones; the method was immunoSEQ multiplex PCR. The top ten hold 1.4% to 1.5% of the sample, which has about 430,000 clones, roughly 88% seen once. Sequences were obtained from PBMCs or T cells enriched from blood (not recorded which). The receptors stem from a woman aged 18-30 years who had been exposed to COVID-19. CDR3s leave out the opening cysteine and the closing phenylalanine or tryptophan. A D gene is named only where the DNA matches it firmly.

v_gene	j_gene	d_gene	CDR3aa
TRBV7-3	TRBJ2-1	TRBD1	ASSLRRGQGAQANEQF
TRBV14	TRBJ2-3	-	ASSRTPGARGTDTQY
TRBV4-2	TRBJ2-7	TRBD2	ASSQPGLAGATSYEQY
TRBV7-8	TRBJ2-1	-	ASSYMRWLAQMTYNEQF
TRBV7-8	TRBJ2-3	-	ASSPHNQDTQY
TRBV18	TRBJ2-7	-	ASSPPGAGPREQY
TRBV18	TRBJ2-3	-	ASSPLGLGRTSTDTQY
TRBV28	TRBJ2-1	TRBD2	ASSSPRGGSSYNEQF
TRBV3-1/TRBV3-2	TRBJ1-1	-	ASSQVLLLRPEAF
TRBV18	TRBJ2-7	-	ASSPGLSVEQY
TRBV25-1	TRBJ1-4	-	ASSYSSLNEKLF
TRBV7-2	TRBJ2-3	TRBD2	ASSLAGKGLATDTQY
TRBV5-6	TRBJ1-2	TRBD1	ASSLGTGQGYT
TRBV14	TRBJ1-1	TRBD1	ASSRTGKVEAF
TRBV14	TRBJ1-2	TRBD1	ASSPTGGWGGYT
TRBV19	TRBJ1-5	-	ASSLTDTNQPQH
TRBV28	TRBJ2-3	TRBD1	ASSWRRGLTDTQY
TRBV27	TRBJ2-7	TRBD1	ASSFGTGGPEQY